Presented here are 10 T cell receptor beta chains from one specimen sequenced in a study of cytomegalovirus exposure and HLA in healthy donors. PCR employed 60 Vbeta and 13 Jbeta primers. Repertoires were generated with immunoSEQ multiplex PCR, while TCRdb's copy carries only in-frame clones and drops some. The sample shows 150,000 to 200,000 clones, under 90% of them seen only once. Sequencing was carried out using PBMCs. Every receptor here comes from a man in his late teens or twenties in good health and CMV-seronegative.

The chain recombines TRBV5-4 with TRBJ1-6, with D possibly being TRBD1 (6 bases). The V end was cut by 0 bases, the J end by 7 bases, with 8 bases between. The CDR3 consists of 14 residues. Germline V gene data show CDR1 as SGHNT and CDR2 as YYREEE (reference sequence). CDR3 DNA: TGTGCCAGCAGCTTGGACAGGGCAAATTCACCCCTCCACTTT. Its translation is CASSLDRANSPLHF.

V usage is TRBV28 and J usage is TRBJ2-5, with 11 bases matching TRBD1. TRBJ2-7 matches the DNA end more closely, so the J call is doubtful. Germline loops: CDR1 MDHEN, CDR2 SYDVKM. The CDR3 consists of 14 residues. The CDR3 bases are TGTGCCAGTAGGACAGGGGGCGGAGCCTACGAGCAGTACTTC. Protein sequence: CASRTGGGAYEQYF.

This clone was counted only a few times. The CDR3 DNA reads TGTGCCAGCAGTGCGGACACTGAAGCTTTCTTT. Translation: CASSADTEAFF. The chain employs TRBV2 and TRBJ1-1; no clear D. The CDR3 is 11 residues long. The germline CDR1 and CDR2 sequences are SNHLY and FYNNEI. The V end lost 4 bases, the J end lost 3 bases, and 3 bases lay between the germline ends.

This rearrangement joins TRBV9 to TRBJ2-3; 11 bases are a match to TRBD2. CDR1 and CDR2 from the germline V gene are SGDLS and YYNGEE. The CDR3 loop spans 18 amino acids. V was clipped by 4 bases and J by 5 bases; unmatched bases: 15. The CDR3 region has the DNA TGTGCCAGCAGCCATTTAGCGGGAGGGCCATCTGCAGGAGATACGCAGTATTTT. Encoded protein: CASSHLAGGPSAGDTQYF.

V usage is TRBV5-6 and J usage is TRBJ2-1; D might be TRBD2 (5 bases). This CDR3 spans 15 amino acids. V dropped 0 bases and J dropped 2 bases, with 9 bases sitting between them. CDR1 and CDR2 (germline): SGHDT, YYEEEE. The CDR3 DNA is TGTGCCAGCAGCTTGGTGGGGAGACCCTACAATGAGCAGTTCTTC. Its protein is CASSLVGRPYNEQFF.

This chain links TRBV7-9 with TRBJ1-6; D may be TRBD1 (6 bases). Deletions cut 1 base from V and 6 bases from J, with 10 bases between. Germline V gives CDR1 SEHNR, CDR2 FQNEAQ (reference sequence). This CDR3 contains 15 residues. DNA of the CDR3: TGTGCCAGCAGCTTAGATGGACAGTCTAATTCACCCCTCCACTTT. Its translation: CASSLDGQSNSPLHF.

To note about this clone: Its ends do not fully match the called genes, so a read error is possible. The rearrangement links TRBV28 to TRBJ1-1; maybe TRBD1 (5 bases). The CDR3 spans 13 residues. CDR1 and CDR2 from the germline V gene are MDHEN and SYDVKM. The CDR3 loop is CASSAQGNTKAFF. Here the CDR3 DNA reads TGTGCCAGCAGTGCTCAGGGAAACACTAAAGCTTTCTTT. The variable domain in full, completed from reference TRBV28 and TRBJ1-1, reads DVKVTQSSRYLVKRTGEKVFLECVQDMDHENMFWYRQDPGLGLRLIYFSYDVKMKEKGDIPEGYSVSREKKERFSLILESASTNQTSMYLCASSAQGNTKAFFGQGTRLTVV.

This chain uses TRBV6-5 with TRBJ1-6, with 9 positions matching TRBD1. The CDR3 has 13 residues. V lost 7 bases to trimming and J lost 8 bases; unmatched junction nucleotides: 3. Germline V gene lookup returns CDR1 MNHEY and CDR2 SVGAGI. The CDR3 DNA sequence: TGTGCCAGCAAGAGGGACAGGGATTCACCCCTCCACTTT. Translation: CASKRDRDSPLHF.

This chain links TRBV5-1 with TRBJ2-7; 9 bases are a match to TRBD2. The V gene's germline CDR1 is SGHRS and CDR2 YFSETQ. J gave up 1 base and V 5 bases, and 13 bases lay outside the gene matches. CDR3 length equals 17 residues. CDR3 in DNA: TGCGCCAGCAGGAAGCGGGGGGCCGGGTTAGGGTCCTACGAGCAGTACTTC. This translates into CASRKRGAGLGSYEQYF.

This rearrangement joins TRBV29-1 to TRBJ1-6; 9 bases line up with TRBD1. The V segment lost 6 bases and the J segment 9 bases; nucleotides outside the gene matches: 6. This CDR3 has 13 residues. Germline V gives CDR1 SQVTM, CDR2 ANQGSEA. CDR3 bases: TGCAGCGTAGCCTGGGACAGGGTTTCACCCCTCCACTTT. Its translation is CSVAWDRVSPLHF.